The sequence of this T cell receptor beta chain was determined in a study of T cells in Graves' hyperthyroidism and ophthalmopathy. Trimming cost V 5 bases and J 14 bases; bases outside gene matches: 8. The CDR3 loop spans 12 amino acids. Looked up from germline, CDR1 is LNHDA and CDR2 is SQIVND (reference sequence). Note on this clonotype: Its specificity is not known.

Researchers amplified the TCR beta CDR3 regions from RNA transcripts. HTBI primers were the set used in a first-round RT-PCR of the TCR CDR3. TCRdb reprocessed the multiplex PCR reads with MiXCR, giving one entry per CDR3 protein. Of hundreds of thousands of distinct CDR3 sequences in the sample, over 35% were seen once. Notes on the study in general: Most clonotypes expanded in the thyroid (above 0.001) were also present in blood. Model predictions of ophthalmopathy came a median approximately 6 months before onset.

The sample taken for sequencing was blood. This chain connects TRBV19 to TRBJ1-5; TRBD1 aligns across 8 bases. The TCR originated in a woman between 35 and 50 years old with Graves' hyperthyroidism. The CDR3 DNA is TGTGCCAGTAGTTTCGGACAGGGCTACGAGCATTTT. Protein: CASSFGQGYEHF.